The present T cell receptor (beta chain) was sequenced within a study of T-cell memory formation after mild COVID-19. Study information: Clusters were largely donor specific.

The CDR3 is 15 amino acids. Looked up from germline, CDR1 is KGHDR and CDR2 is SFDVKD. The V gene end was trimmed by 3 bases and the J gene end by 5 bases; junction bases not matched to a gene: 5. In this sample, this clonotype turned up many times. TCRdb independently ran MiXCR on the 5' RACE reads; one entry per CDR3 protein. The repertoire holds 300,000 to 400,000 distinct CDR3 sequences, with roughly 13% as singletons. The chain recombines TRBV24-1 with TRBJ2-5; 10 nucleotides match TRBD1. The material sequenced was PBMCs or a T cell subset sorted from them (not recorded which). This sequence originates from a man aged 18 to 30 who had mild COVID-19 (a few samples of this study predate the infection). Cell type and time point are not known. The CDR3 DNA sequence: TGTGCCACCAGTGATAGACAGGGGGCTGCGGAGACCCAGTACTTC. It translates to CATSDRQGAAETQYF.